This T cell receptor beta chain was identified in a study of cytomegalovirus exposure and HLA in healthy donors. Findings and caveats of the study: Later analysis associated a missense DCLRE1C variant with TCR beta V- and J-gene trimming. Analysis performed later showed TCR beta chains linked to HLA being more clonally expanded than equally common others. In terms of immune exposure information, only CMV serostatus was available. Among TCR sequences, most were rare, though some public TCRs appeared in many donors.

Primers: 60 Vbeta forward and 13 Jbeta reverse. Measured with immunoSEQ multiplex PCR; TCRdb has only the in-frame clones, and not every one. The table shows roughly 240,000 clones, with more than 75% occurring only once. The table lists this clone with a few counts. Its antigen is undetermined. This TCR derives from a girl aged 2-10 years in good health and CMV-seronegative. The sample was PBMCs.

CDR3 nucleotides: TGTGCCAGCACCTCACGCGGGGGGGAATCCGAGCAGTACTTC. This encodes CASTSRGGESEQYF. The chain combines TRBV6-5 with TRBJ2-7; 9 positions agree with TRBD2. CDR1 is MNHEY, CDR2 SVGAGI, per germline. With 7 bases clipped from V and 6 bases from J, the junction kept 10 bases outside the gene matches. The CDR3 runs 14 residues.